The TCR beta chain described here comes from a study of blood T cell repertoires in COVID-19. Study-level background: From the United States, Italy and Spain came samples of acute and convalescent COVID-19. PBMCs, B-cell-depleted T cells, or T cells provided the cDNA or gDNA that made up the material.

Original methodology: Reference gene primer amplification yielded estimated nucleated cell counts. Profiled with immunoSEQ multiplex PCR; TCRdb holds only in-frame clones, not every one. The V and J calls and clone size were taken over from that table, and D and trimming were inferred from the DNA. The sample holds 100,000 to 110,000 clones, roughly 90% seen once. Germline-derived CDR1 and CDR2 are SGHVS and FNYEAQ. This CDR3 is 19 amino acids long. V gave up 0 bases and J gave up 2 bases; unmatched junction bases: 4. The origin of this receptor is a man between 45 and 60 years old with active COVID-19. The V call is TRBV7-6, the J call TRBJ2-4, with 16 bases identical to TRBD2. Sample: peripheral blood. For the CDR3, the DNA is TGTGCCAGCAGCTTAGCGGGACTAGCGGGGGGGCGAACCAAAAACATTCAGTACTTC. Its protein product is CASSLAGLAGGRTKNIQYF.